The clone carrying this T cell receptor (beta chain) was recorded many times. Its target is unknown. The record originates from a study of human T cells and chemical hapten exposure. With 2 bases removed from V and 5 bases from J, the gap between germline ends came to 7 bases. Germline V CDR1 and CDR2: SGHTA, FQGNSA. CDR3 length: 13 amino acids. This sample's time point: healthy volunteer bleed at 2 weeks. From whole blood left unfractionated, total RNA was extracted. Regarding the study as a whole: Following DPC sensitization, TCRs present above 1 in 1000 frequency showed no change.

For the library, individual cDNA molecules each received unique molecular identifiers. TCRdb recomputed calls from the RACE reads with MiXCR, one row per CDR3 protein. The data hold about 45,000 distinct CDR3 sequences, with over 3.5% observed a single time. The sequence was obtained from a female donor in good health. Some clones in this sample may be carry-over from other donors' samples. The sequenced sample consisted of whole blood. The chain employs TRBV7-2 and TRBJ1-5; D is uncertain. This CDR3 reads CASSLWADQPQHF. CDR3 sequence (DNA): TGTGCCAGCAGCTTATGGGCGGATCAGCCCCAGCATTTT.